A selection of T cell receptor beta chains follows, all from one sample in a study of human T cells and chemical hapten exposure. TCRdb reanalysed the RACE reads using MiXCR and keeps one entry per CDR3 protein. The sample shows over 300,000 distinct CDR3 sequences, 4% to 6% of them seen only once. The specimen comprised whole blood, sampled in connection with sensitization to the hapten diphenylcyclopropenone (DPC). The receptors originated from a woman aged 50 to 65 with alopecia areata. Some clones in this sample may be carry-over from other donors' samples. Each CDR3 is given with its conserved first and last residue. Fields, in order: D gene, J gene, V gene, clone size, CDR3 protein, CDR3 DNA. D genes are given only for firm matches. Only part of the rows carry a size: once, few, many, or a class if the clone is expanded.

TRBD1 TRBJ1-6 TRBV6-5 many CASSRRQGPTNSPLHF TGTGCCAGCAGTCGCAGACAGGGGCCAACCAATTCACCCCTCCACTTT
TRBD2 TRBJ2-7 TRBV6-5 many CASSDSTSDEQYF TGTGCCAGCAGTGACTCAACTAGCGACGAGCAGTACTTC
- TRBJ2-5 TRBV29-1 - CSVEDRARGLETQYF TGCAGCGTTGAAGATCGCGCACGGGGGTTGGAGACCCAGTACTTC
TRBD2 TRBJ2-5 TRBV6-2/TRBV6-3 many CASSYIAGGSEETQYF TGTGCCAGCAGTTACATAGCGGGGGGGTCAGAAGAGACCCAGTACTTC
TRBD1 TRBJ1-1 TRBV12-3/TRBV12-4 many CASRPGGTEAFF TGTGCCAGCAGGCCAGGGGGCACCGAAGCTTTCTTT
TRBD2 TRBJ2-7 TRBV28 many CASSLRPSGRARNEQYF TGTGCCAGCAGTTTGCGACCTAGCGGGAGGGCTAGGAACGAGCAGTACTTC
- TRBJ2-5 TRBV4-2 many CASSQTSGTIQETQYF TGTGCCAGCAGCCAAACATCGGGCACAATTCAAGAGACCCAGTACTTC
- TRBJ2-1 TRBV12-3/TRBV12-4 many CASSFQGEQFF TGTGCCAGCAGTTTTCAGGGAGAGCAGTTCTTC
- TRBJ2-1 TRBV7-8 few CASSLAASEYNEQFF TGTGCCAGCAGCTTAGCCGCTAGCGAGTACAATGAGCAGTTCTTC
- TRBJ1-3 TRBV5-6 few CASHTFDKLSGNTIYF TGTGCCAGCCATACCTTTGACAAGCTATCTGGAAACACCATATATTTT
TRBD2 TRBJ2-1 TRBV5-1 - CASSPNPSGGYNEQFF TGCGCCAGCAGCCCTAATCCTAGCGGGGGCTACAATGAGCAGTTCTTC
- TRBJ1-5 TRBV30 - CAWTVGVNQPQHF TGTGCCTGGACGGTAGGGGTGAATCAGCCCCAGCATTTT
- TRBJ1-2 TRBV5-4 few CASSLLDILEGYTF TGTGCCAGCAGCTTGTTGGACATTTTGGAAGGCTACACCTTC
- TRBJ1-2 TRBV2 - CASSGTGTANYGYTF TGTGCCAGCAGTGGAACAGGGACGGCTAACTATGGCTACACCTTC
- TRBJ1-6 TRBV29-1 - CSVEDQGGPLHF TGCAGCGTTGAAGATCAAGGCGGGCCCCTCCACTTT
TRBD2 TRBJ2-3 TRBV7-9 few CASRGSSGDTQYF TGTGCCAGCAGGGGATCTAGCGGGGATACGCAGTATTTT
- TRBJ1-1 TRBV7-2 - CASSSGGGIEAFF TGTGCCAGCAGCTCAGGCGGTGGTATAGAAGCTTTCTTT
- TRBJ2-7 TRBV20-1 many CSASTGVAYEQYF TGCAGTGCTAGTACAGGTGTAGCCTACGAGCAGTACTTC
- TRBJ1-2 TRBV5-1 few CASSSADPPYGYTF TGCGCCAGCAGCTCAGCGGACCCCCCCTATGGCTACACCTTC
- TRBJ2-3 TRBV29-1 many CSVEDWLDTQYF TGCAGCGTTGAAGATTGGCTCGATACGCAGTATTTT
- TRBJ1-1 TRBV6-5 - CASSYGPPRVSTEAFF TGTGCCAGCAGTTACGGACCGCCACGGGTGAGCACTGAAGCTTTCTTT
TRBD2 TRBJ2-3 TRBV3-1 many CASRASGRVTDTQYF TGTGCCAGCAGGGCAAGCGGGAGAGTCACAGATACGCAGTATTTT
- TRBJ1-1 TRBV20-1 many CSASIEAFF TGCAGTGCTAGCATTGAAGCTTTCTTT
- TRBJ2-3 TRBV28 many CASLPSTDTQYF TGTGCCAGCCTGCCAAGCACAGATACGCAGTATTTT
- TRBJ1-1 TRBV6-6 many CASSPDLTEAFF TGTGCCAGCAGTCCCGACCTCACTGAAGCTTTCTTT
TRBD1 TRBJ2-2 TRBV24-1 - CATTGTGTGELFF TGTGCCACCACCGGGACAGGCACCGGGGAGCTGTTTTTT
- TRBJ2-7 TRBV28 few CASIGGYEQYF TGTGCCAGCATAGGGGGGTACGAGCAGTACTTC
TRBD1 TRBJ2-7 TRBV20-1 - CSARIWDRESEQYF TGCAGTGCTAGGATTTGGGACAGGGAATCCGAGCAGTACTTC
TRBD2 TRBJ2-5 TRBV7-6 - CASSSSSGSSRETQYF TGTGCCAGCAGCTCCTCTAGCGGGAGTTCACGCGAGACCCAGTACTTC
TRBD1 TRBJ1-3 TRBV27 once CASRVLGQPGVRNTIYF TGTGCCAGCAGGGTTTTGGGACAGCCCGGAGTTAGAAACACCATATATTTT
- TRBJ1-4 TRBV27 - CASSFQGLWGEKLFF TGTGCCAGCAGTTTCCAGGGGTTATGGGGTGAAAAACTGTTTTTT
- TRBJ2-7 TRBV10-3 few CAISRGTYEQYF TGTGCCATCAGCAGGGGAACCTACGAGCAGTACTTC
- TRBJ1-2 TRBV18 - CATSASRSDYGYTF TGTGCCACATCCGCCAGCCGTAGTGACTATGGCTACACCTTC
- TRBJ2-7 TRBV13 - CASSLTELRSSYEQYF TGTGCCAGCAGCTTAACTGAGCTCAGGAGCTCCTACGAGCAGTACTTC
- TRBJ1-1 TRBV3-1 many CASSRQAFF TGTGCCAGCAGCCGACAAGCTTTCTTT
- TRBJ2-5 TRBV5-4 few CASSSDGKVETQYF TGTGCCAGCAGCTCGGACGGAAAGGTGGAGACCCAGTACTTC
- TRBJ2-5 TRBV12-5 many CASAGPQETQYF TGTGCTAGTGCCGGGCCACAAGAGACCCAGTACTTC
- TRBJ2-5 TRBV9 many CASSVQGQETQYF TGTGCCAGCAGCGTACAAGGGCAAGAGACCCAGTACTTC
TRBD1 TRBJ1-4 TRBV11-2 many CASSFDRAEGKLFF TGTGCCAGCAGTTTCGACAGGGCCGAAGGAAAACTGTTTTTT
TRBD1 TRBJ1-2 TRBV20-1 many CSARDRTGASYGYTF TGCAGTGCTAGAGATAGGACAGGGGCAAGCTATGGCTACACCTTC
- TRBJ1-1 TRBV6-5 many CASSNRNEAFF TGTGCCAGCAGCAACAGGAACGAAGCTTTCTTT
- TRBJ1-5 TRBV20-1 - CSARDRSTYSNQPQHF TGCAGTGCTAGAGATAGGTCAACTTATAGCAATCAGCCCCAGCATTTT
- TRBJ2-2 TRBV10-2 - CASSGIFPKEDTGELFF TGCGCCAGCAGTGGGATTTTTCCTAAGGAGGACACCGGGGAGCTGTTTTTT
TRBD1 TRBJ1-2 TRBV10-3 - CAIRGQGGGYTF TGTGCCATCAGAGGACAGGGGGGAGGCTACACCTTC
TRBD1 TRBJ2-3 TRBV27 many CATVDRGEDTQYF TGTGCCACCGTGGACAGGGGGGAGGATACGCAGTATTTT